This TCR beta chain was retrieved from a study of T cell responses to AZD1222 COVID-19 vaccine. Assay: immunoSEQ multiplex PCR; the TCRdb copy retains only in-frame clones and omits some. The sample consists of 130,000 to 150,000 clones, more than 85% of them appearing once. This clone was seen only once. Per germline, CDR1 SNHLY and CDR2 FYNNEI. The CDR3 loop spans 11 amino acids. V gave up 8 bases and J gave up 3 bases, with 7 bases separating them. The V gene is TRBV2, the J gene TRBJ1-1; D not resolved. The sample here was peripheral blood, taken after recovery from COVID-19. The clonotype comes from an adult who had recovered from COVID-19. The CDR3 DNA reads TGTGCCAGCCTAAGGGACACTGAAGCTTTCTTT. This encodes CASLRDTEAFF.